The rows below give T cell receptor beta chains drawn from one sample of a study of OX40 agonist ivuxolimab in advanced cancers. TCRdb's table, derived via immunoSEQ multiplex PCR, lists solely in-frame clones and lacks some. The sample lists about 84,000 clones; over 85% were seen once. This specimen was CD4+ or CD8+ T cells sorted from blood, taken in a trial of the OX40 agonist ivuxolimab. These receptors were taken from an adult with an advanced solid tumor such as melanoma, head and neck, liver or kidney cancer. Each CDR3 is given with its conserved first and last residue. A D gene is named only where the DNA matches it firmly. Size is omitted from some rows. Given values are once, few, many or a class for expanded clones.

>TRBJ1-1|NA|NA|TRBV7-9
TGTGCCAGCAGCTATGGGACGATGGGTACTGAAGCTTTCTTT
CASSYGTMGTEAFF
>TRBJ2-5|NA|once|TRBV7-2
TGTGCCAGCACGACAGTCGAGACCCAGTACTTC
CASTTVETQYF
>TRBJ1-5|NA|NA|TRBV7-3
TGTGCCAGCAGCTTAACGGGGGGCGATCAGCCCCAGCATTTT
CASSLTGGDQPQHF
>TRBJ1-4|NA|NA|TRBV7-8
TGTGCCAGCAGCTTAGCGGAAACAGGAGATCCTAATGAAAAACTGTTTTTT
CASSLAETGDPNEKLFF
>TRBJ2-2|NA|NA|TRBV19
TGTGCCAGTAGTATGGGGAGGGACAGCACCCGGGAGCTGTTTTTT
CASSMGRDSTRELFF
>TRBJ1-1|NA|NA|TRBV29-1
TGCAGCGTGGTCCCCGGGACAATGGGCACTGAAGCTTTCTTT
CSVVPGTMGTEAFF
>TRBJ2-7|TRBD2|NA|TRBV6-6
TGTGCCAGCAGTTACTCGGGACTAGCTCGGGAGCAGTACTTC
CASSYSGLAREQYF
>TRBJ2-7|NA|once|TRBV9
TGTGCCAGCAGCGTATCGGACGGGGGCTCCTACGAGCAGTACTTC
CASSVSDGGSYEQYF
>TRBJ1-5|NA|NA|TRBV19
TGTGCCAGTAGCCCCGCCCCTCACAGGGCCGGTCAGCCCCAGCATTTT
CASSPAPHRAGQPQHF
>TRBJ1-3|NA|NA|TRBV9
TGTGCCAGCAGCGGTGCCTCTGGAAACACCATATATTTT
CASSGASGNTIYF
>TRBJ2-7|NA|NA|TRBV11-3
TGTGCCAGCAGCTTAGTTTTCGACGGGCTAGCCAACTCCTACGAGCAGTACTTC
CASSLVFDGLANSYEQYF
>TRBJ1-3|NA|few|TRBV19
TGTGCCAGTAGTATCGACTGGGGCTCTGGAAACACCATATATTTT
CASSIDWGSGNTIYF
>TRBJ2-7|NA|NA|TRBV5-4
TGTGCCAGCAGAGAGACACAGCACTCCTACGAGCAGTACTTC
CASRETQHSYEQYF
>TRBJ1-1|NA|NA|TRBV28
TGTGCCAGCAGTTTACTGAACACTGAAGCTTTCTTT
CASSLLNTEAFF
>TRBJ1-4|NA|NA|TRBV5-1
TGCGCCAGCTCCACCATGTCGGGGGATAGCGAAAAACTGTTTTTT
CASSTMSGDSEKLFF
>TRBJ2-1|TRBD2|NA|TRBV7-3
TGTGCCACCTCGCCCAGCGGGGGGAGTATGGAGCAGTTCTTC
CATSPSGGSMEQFF
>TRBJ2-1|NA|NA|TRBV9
TGTGCCAGCAGCCTTAGCGTCAGCTCCTACAATGAGCAGTTCTTC
CASSLSVSSYNEQFF
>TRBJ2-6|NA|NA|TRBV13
TGTGCCAGCAGCTTAGAGTGGACCGGTGGGGCCAACGTCCTGACTTTC
CASSLEWTGGANVLTF
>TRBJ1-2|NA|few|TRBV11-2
TGTGCCAGCAGCTTATCAGGGAACTATGGCTACACCTTC
CASSLSGNYGYTF
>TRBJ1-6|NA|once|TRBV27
TGTGCCAGCTCTCTAAGGACGGATTCCTATAATTCACCCCTCCACTTT
CASSLRTDSYNSPLHF
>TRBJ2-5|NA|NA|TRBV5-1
TGCGCCAGCAGCTTGGGGGACACGTCCCAAGAGACCCAGTACTTC
CASSLGDTSQETQYF
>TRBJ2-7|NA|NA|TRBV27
TGTGCCAGCAGTGCAAACAGAGACGAGCAGTACTTC
CASSANRDEQYF
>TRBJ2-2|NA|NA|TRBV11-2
TGTGCCAGCAGCTCCGGGTTCAGGGAGCTGTTTTTT
CASSSGFRELFF
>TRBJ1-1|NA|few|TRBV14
TGTGCCAGCAGCCATTATTCGGTGAACACTGAAGCTTTCTTT
CASSHYSVNTEAFF
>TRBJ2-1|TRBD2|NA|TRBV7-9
TGTGCCAGCAGCCGCGGGAGGAGCGGGAGAGACAATGAGCAGTTCTTC
CASSRGRSGRDNEQFF
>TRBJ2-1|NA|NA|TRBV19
TGTGCCAGTAGCGACAGTGGGGCAATCTTGAATGAGCAGTTCTTC
CASSDSGAILNEQFF
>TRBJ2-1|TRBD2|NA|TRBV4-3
TGCGCCAGCAGCCCCTCTTCGCGGGGGGCGCCCTACAATGAGCAGTTCTTC
CASSPSSRGAPYNEQFF
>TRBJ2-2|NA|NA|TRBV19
TGTGCCACCGCCTGGCGGGGTTCAGGCACCGGGGAGCTGTTTTTT
CATAWRGSGTGELFF
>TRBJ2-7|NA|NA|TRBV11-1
TGTGCCAGCAGCTTAATACTAGTCGGAGACGAGCAGTACTTC
CASSLILVGDEQYF
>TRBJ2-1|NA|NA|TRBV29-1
TGCAGCGTTCCCGAGGGGGTGGAATGGCAGTTCTTC
CSVPEGVEWQFF
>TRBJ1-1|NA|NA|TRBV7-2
TGTGCCAGCAGCTTAGGGGCCGAGAACACTGAAGCTTTCTTT
CASSLGAENTEAFF
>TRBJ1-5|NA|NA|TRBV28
TGTGCCAGCAGTTCACCTAGCAATCAGCCCCAGCATTTT
CASSSPSNQPQHF
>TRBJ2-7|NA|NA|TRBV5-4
TGTGCCAGCAGCTTGGGGCTAGGAATTCCCTACGAGCAGTACTTC
CASSLGLGIPYEQYF
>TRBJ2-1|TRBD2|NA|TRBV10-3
TGTGCCATCAGCGGGCCTAGCGGGACGTACAATGAGCAGTTCTTC
CAISGPSGTYNEQFF
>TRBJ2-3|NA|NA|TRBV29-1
TGCAGCGTTGAATCGGCCCGGAGGGCCTTAGCAGATACGCAGTATTTT
CSVESARRALADTQYF
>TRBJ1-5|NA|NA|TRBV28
TGTGCCAGCAGTTTGGGGGGTTGGGAGCCCCAGCATTTT
CASSLGGWEPQHF
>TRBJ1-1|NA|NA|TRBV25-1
TGTGCCAGCAGTGAAGCCCCTAACACTGAAGCTTTCTTT
CASSEAPNTEAFF
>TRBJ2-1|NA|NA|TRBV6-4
TGTGCCAGCAGTGCTCAGGGGTCCGATGAGCAGTTCTTC
CASSAQGSDEQFF
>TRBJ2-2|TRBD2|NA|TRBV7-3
TGTGCCAGCAGCTTTCCCGGGACTAGCCTCACCGGGGAGCTGTTTTTT
CASSFPGTSLTGELFF
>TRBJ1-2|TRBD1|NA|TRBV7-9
TGTGCCAGCAGTACAGGGGACTATGGCTACACCTTC
CASSTGDYGYTF
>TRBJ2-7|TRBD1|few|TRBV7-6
TGTGCCAGCAGCTCAGGGGGCTCCGAGCAGTACTTC
CASSSGGSEQYF
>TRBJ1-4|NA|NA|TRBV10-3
TGTGCCATCAGTGGGGGTACGATTGAAGGAACTAATGAAAAACTGTTTTTT
CAISGGTIEGTNEKLFF
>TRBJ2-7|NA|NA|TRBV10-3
TGTGCCATCAGTGAGTCGTCGTATGGCTCCTACGAGCAGTACTTC
CAISESSYGSYEQYF
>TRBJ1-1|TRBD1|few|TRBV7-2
TGTGCCAGCAGCTTAGGGGACAGGGGAATGAGCACTGAAGCTTTCTTT
CASSLGDRGMSTEAFF
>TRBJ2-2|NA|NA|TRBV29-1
TGCAGCGTTGAACCCGCGGAGTACACCGGGGAGCTGTTTTTT
CSVEPAEYTGELFF
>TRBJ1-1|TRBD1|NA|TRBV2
TGTGCCAGAAAGACCCAGGGGGGCACTGAAGCTTTCTTT
CARKTQGGTEAFF
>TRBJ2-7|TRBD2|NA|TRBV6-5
TGTGCCAGCACGTCAGCGGGAAACACCTACGAGCAGTACTTC
CASTSAGNTYEQYF
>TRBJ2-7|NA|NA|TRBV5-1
TGCGCCAGCAGCTTAGGGTCGGGGTACGAGCAGTACTTC
CASSLGSGYEQYF
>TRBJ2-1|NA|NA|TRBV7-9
TGTGCCAGCAGCTCGCAGGATCGGCAGAATGAGCAGTTCTTC
CASSSQDRQNEQFF
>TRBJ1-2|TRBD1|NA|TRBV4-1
TGCGCCAGCAGCCAAGAGGTCGGGACAGGGGCGAACTATGGCTACACCTTC
CASSQEVGTGANYGYTF
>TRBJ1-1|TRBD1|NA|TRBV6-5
TGTGCCAGCAGCCCGGACAGGATGAACACTGAAGCTTTCTTT
CASSPDRMNTEAFF
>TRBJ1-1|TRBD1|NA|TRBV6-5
TGTGCCAGCAGACAGGGGGCTGAAGCTTTCTTT
CASRQGAEAFF
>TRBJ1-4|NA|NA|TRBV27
TGTGCCAGCAGGTACCCTGCTTCAACTAATGAAAAACTGTTTTTT
CASRYPASTNEKLFF
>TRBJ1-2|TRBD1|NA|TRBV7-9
TGTGCCAGCAGCCGGACAGGGAATTCCTATGGCTACACCTTC
CASSRTGNSYGYTF
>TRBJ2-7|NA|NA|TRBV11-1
TGTGCCAGCAGCGCAGACAGCTACGAGCAGTACTTC
CASSADSYEQYF
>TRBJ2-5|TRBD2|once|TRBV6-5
TGTGCCAGCAGAAAAGCACTAGCGGGATGGGAGACCCAGTACTTC
CASRKALAGWETQYF
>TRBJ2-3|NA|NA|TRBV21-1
TGTGCCAGCATTCCCATAGCGGGAGCGCCTAGGGATACGCAGTATTTT
CASIPIAGAPRDTQYF
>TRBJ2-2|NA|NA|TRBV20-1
TGCAGTGCTACTAAACCCGGGGAGCTGTTTTTT
CSATKPGELFF
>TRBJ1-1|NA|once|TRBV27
TGTGCCAGCAGTTTATCGGGACGCGGGGGCGCTTTCTTT
CASSLSGRGGAFF
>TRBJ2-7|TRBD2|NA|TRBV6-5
TGTGCCAGCAGTTTGTCTAGCGGGAGTATCTACGAGCAGTACTTC
CASSLSSGSIYEQYF